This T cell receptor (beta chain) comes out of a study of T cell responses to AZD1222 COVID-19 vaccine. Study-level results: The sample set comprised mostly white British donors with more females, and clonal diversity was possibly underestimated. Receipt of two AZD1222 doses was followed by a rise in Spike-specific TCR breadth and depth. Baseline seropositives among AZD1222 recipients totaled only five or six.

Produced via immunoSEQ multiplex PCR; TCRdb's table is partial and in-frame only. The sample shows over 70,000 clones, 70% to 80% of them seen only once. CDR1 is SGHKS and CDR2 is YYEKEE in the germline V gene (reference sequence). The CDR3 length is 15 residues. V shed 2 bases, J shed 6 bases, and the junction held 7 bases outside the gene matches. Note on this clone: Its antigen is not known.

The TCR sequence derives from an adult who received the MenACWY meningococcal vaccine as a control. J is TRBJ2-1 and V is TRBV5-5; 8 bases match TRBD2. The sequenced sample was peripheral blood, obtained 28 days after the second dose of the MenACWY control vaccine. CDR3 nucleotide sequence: TGTGCCAGCAGCTTTTCAGCGGGGGTCCGCAATGAGCAGTTCTTC. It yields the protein CASSFSAGVRNEQFF.